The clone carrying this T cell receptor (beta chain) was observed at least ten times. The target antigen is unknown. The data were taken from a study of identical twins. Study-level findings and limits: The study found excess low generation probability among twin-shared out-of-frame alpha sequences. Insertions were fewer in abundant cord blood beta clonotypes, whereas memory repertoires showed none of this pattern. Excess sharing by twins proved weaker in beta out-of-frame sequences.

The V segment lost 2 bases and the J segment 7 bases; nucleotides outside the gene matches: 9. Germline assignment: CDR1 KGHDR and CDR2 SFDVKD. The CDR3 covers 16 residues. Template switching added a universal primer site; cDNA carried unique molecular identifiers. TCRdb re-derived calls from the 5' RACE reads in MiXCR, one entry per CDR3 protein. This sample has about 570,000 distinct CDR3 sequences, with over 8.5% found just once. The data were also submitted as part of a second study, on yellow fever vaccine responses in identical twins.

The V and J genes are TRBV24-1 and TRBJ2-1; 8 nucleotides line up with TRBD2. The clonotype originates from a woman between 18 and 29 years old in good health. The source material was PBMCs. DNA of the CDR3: TGTGCCACCAGTGATTCTTCCAGCGGGAGATATAATGAGCAGTTCTTC. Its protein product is CATSDSSSGRYNEQFF.